These 5 T cell receptor beta chains were all obtained from the same sample, sequenced in a study of CD8+CD57+ T cells in acquired aplastic anemia. TCR beta VDJ and CDR3 were profiled, and genomic DNA was the template. Using its own MiXCR run on the reads, TCRdb lists one record per CDR3 protein. The top ten clones hold approximately 2.9% of a sample with roughly 180,000 distinct CDR3 sequences, about 47% of them seen once. Specimen: sorted CD4+, CD8+, or CD8+CD57+ T cells (not recorded which) from PBMCs. These receptors were taken from a human donor in good health.

The table lists this clonotype with many counts. This rearrangement joins TRBV20-1 to TRBJ1-2; 10 bases align to TRBD1. The CDR3 sequence is 12 residues long. Germline CDR1 and CDR2: DFQATT and SNEGSKA (reference sequence). The ends lost 6 bases at V and 3 bases at J; junction bases unmatched: 1. The CDR3 spells CSAGQGDYGYTF. The DNA of the CDR3 is TGCAGTGCCGGACAGGGGGACTATGGCTACACCTTC.

This chain joins TRBV2 and TRBJ1-2; 9 nucleotides align to TRBD1. The V segment lost 6 bases and the J segment 4 bases; nucleotides outside the gene matches: 6. CDR1 SNHLY and CDR2 FYNNEI come from the germline V gene. The CDR3 runs to 14 residues. CDR3 DNA: TGTGCCAGCAGGAGACAGGGGGAAGTCTATGGCTACACCTTC. Encoded protein: CASRRQGEVYGYTF. Full variable domain (outside the CDR3, taken from reference TRBV2 and TRBJ1-2): EPEVTQTPSHQVTQMGQEVILRCVPISNHLYFYWYRQILGQKVEFLVSFYNNEISEKSEIFDDQFSVERPDGSNFTLKIRSTKLEDSAMYFCASRRQGEVYGYTFGSGTRLTVV.

This clonotype has a handful of counts. The conserved phenylalanine or tryptophan is not found at the CDR3 terminus, so this likely reflects a read error. J is TRBJ2-7 and V is TRBV27, with D perhaps TRBD1 or TRBD2 (5 bases each). Trimming removed 6 bases at V and 1 base at J, with 16 bases between. The CDR3 covers 15 residues. Germline CDR1 and CDR2: MNHEY and SMNVEV (reference sequence). The CDR3 DNA reads TGTGCCAGCAGACTCCGGGACGGATTTTCCTACGAGCAGTACTCC. The encoded protein is CASRLRDGFSYEQYS.

The chain joins TRBV25-1 to TRBJ1-2; no clear D. V was trimmed by 2 bases and J by 8 bases, leaving 12 bases between them. This CDR3 is 13 amino acids long. CDR1 MGHDK and CDR2 SYGVNS come from the germline V gene. In nucleotides, the CDR3 is TGTGCCAGCAGTGAAAGCGTACCCCGGGGCTACACCTTC. It translates to CASSESVPRGYTF.

The gene calls are TRBV10-3 and TRBJ1-2; D is possibly TRBD1 (5 bases). V was clipped by 6 bases and J by 6 bases, with 17 bases between them. Looked up from germline, CDR1 is ENHRY and CDR2 is SYGVKD. The CDR3 loop spans 14 amino acids. Here the CDR3 reads CAIRGPRVSDGYTF. The CDR3 DNA is TGTGCCATCAGGGGACCCAGGGTTTCAGATGGCTACACCTTC.